The 28 T cell receptor beta chains below all came from one sample that was sequenced in a study of blood T cell repertoires in COVID-19. Repertoires were generated with immunoSEQ multiplex PCR, while TCRdb's copy carries only in-frame clones and drops some. The sample lists about 130,000 clones, roughly 90% occurring once. The sample was peripheral blood. These receptors all stem from a man aged 50 to 60 with active COVID-19.

This chain links TRBV18 with TRBJ1-2; TRBD1 is a possible D gene (6 bases). The CDR3 totals 15 residues. Trimming removed 3 bases at V and 0 bases at J, with 11 bases between. Germline V gene sequence: CDR1 KGHSH, CDR2 LQKENI. The CDR3 loop is CASSPGAGANYGYTF. The CDR3, as DNA: TGTGCCAGCTCACCGGGGGCCGGAGCTAACTATGGCTACACCTTC.

The rearrangement links TRBV11-3 to TRBJ2-4, with D maybe TRBD2 (7 bases). Germline values: CDR1 SGHNT, CDR2 YENEEA. The CDR3 consists of 17 residues. The V gene lost 5 bases and the J gene lost 4 bases, with 21 bases spanning the gap. In DNA, the CDR3 is TGTGCCAGCAGCCCTATTGTCGGGGGGCGCCGTAAAAACATTCAGTACTTC. This encodes CASSPIVGGRRKNIQYF.

The chain combines TRBV30 with TRBJ2-3; 8 bases agree with TRBD2. Germline V lookup: CDR1 GTSNPN, CDR2 SVGIG (reference sequence). The J segment lost 0 bases and the V segment lost 1 base, leaving 3 bases of the junction unmatched. The CDR3 consists of 15 residues. CDR3: CAWSGLAKSTDTQYF. The CDR3 bases are TGTGCCTGGAGTGGACTAGCGAAAAGCACAGATACGCAGTATTTT.

This chain joins TRBV4-1 and TRBJ2-1; D call uncertain. Trimming pared 0 bases from V and 4 bases from J, leaving 16 bases between. The CDR3 has 17 amino acids. Germline V gene sequence: CDR1 MGHRA, CDR2 YSYEKL. The CDR3 loop is CASSQEPGPATYNEQFF. As DNA, the CDR3 is TGCGCCAGCAGCCAAGAGCCGGGTCCAGCGACGTACAATGAGCAGTTCTTC.

This chain links TRBV12-3 or TRBV12-4 with TRBJ2-1; 8 bases are shared with TRBD1. This CDR3 spans 13 amino acids. V dropped 2 bases and J dropped 13; count of bases not matched to a gene: 7. For the CDR3, the DNA is TGTGCCAGCAGTTTACGCCCCAGGGGGCGTCAGTTCTTC. It translates to CASSLRPRGRQFF.

This clone is medium-sized within its sample. The V gene is TRBV28, the J gene TRBJ2-7, with 8 positions matching TRBD1. The CDR3 runs to 17 residues. The germline CDR1 and CDR2 sequences are MDHEN and SYDVKM. The J segment lost 3 bases and the V segment lost 4 bases, leaving 14 bases of the junction unmatched. This CDR3 reads CASSSLRRQGAIYEQYV. Written as DNA, the CDR3 is TGTGCCAGCAGTTCACTAAGGCGGCAGGGGGCGATCTACGAGCAGTACGTC.

This sequence joins TRBV2 and TRBJ2-7; 7 positions match TRBD2. After removal of 5 bases from V and 7 bases from J, the junction contained 5 bases not matched to a gene. This CDR3 is built from 12 residues. CDR1 and CDR2 from the germline V gene are SNHLY and FYNNEI. The CDR3 bases are TGTGCCAGCAGTCAATGGCGGGGGGAGCAGTACTTC. As protein: CASSQWRGEQYF.

The chain links TRBV9 to TRBJ1-2; the D is unclear. V lost 0 bases and J lost 4, with 13 bases in between. CDR3 length equals 15 residues. The germline V gene encodes CDR1 SGDLS and CDR2 YYNGEE. The CDR3 DNA reads as TGTGCCAGCAGCGTAGCTACCGGGGTCTCCTATGGCTACACCTTC. Translating it yields CASSVATGVSYGYTF.

J is TRBJ2-1 and V is TRBV6-5, with TRBD1 matching over 9 bases. In germline, CDR1 is MNHEY, CDR2 SVGAGI. V trimming: 4 bases; J trimming: 10 bases; junction bases outside the gene matches: 11. This CDR3 spans 15 amino acids. The CDR3 sequence: CASSWDRVRLGEQFF. The CDR3 nucleotides read TGTGCCAGCAGTTGGGACAGGGTCCGTTTGGGCGAGCAGTTCTTC.

The CDR3 DNA sequence: TGTGCCAGTAGTGAGCAGGGGGGTACTGAAGCTTTCTTT. Translation: CASSEQGGTEAFF. The chain links TRBV19 to TRBJ1-1, with 7 bases lining up with TRBD1. The CDR3 runs to 13 residues. CDR1 is LNHDA and CDR2 is SQIVND in the germline V gene (reference sequence). V was clipped by 5 bases and J by 5 bases; unmatched bases: 5.

V and J are TRBV18 and TRBJ2-1; 8 nucleotides line up with TRBD1. J was trimmed by 4 bases and V by 3 bases; bases with no gene match: 8. CDR3 length: 16 amino acids. From germline, CDR1 is KGHSH and CDR2 LQKENI. CDR3 coding DNA: TGTGCCAGCTCACCTATTACAGGGGGTTTATACAATGAGCAGTTCTTC. Amino acids: CASSPITGGLYNEQFF.

This chain links TRBV6-5 with TRBJ1-4; D uncertain. Trimming removed 7 bases at V and 5 bases at J, with 17 bases between. Per the germline V gene, CDR1 is MNHEY and CDR2 is SVGAGI. The CDR3 is 15 amino acids. CDR3 residues: CASKKSGSTNEKLFF. The CDR3 DNA follows: TGTGCCAGCAAAAAGTCGGGGTCCACCAATGAAAAACTGTTTTTT.

The table lists this clone with a count of one. The chain recombines TRBV5-6 with TRBJ1-1; D is possibly TRBD1 (5 bases). The germline V and J ends were trimmed by 2 bases and 1 base, with 18 bases remaining between them. The germline V gene encodes CDR1 SGHDT and CDR2 YYEEEE. This CDR3 is 17 amino acids long. The CDR3 region is CASSFTGDPKRNTEAFF. CDR3 nucleotide sequence: TGTGCCAGCAGCTTTACGGGGGACCCTAAACGGAACACTGAAGCTTTCTTT.

For this clone: Other nucleotide sequences from this sample produce the same CDR3. The J gene is TRBJ2-2, the V gene TRBV5-1; 8 nucleotides match TRBD1. The V and J ends lost 0 bases and 6 bases, in that order; junction bases with no gene match: 4. The CDR3 is 15 amino acids. The germline CDR1 and CDR2 sequences are SGHRS and YFSETQ. Here the CDR3 reads CASSLAAGGPGELFF. The CDR3 DNA sequence: TGCGCCAGCAGCTTGGCTGCAGGGGGCCCCGGGGAGCTGTTTTTT.

The chain has TRBV21-1 and TRBJ1-6. TRBV21-1 is annotated as a pseudogene. The CDR3 has 13 amino acids. CDR3 coding DNA: TGTGCCAGCACCGGGACTGATCGTTCACCCCTCCACTTT. Translation: CASTGTDRSPLHF.

This clone has only a few counts. This chain connects TRBV4-1 to TRBJ1-5; tentatively, D is TRBD1 (6 bases). The CDR3 contains 16 residues. V gave up 4 bases and J gave up 6 bases, with 19 bases separating them. Germline V lookup: CDR1 MGHRA, CDR2 YSYEKL. CDR3: CASSLAQGNSRQPQHF. CDR3 sequence (DNA): TGCGCCAGCAGCCTGGCCCAGGGGAATAGTCGTCAGCCCCAGCATTTT.

The rearrangement uses TRBV11-2 and TRBJ2-1, with 8 positions matching TRBD1. This CDR3 spans 15 amino acids. V gave up 1 base and J gave up 3 bases; unmatched junction bases: 2. The germline V gene has CDR1 SGHAT and CDR2 FQNNGV. The CDR3 protein is CASSLGGQVYNEQFF. CDR3 nucleotide sequence: TGTGCCAGCAGCTTAGGGGGACAGGTCTACAATGAGCAGTTCTTC.

The chain has TRBV5-1 and TRBJ1-1; TRBD1 matches 8 bases. From germline, CDR1 is SGHRS and CDR2 YFSETQ. CDR3 length: 13 residues. J was trimmed by 5 bases and V by 7 bases; bases with no gene match: 7. CDR3 in DNA: TGCGCCAGCTCAATGACAGGGGAAACTGAAGCTTTCTTT. This encodes CASSMTGETEAFF.

V and J are TRBV27 and TRBJ2-1; D ambiguous. Germline CDR1 and CDR2: MNHEY and SMNVEV (reference sequence). Trimming took 3 bases from V and 3 from J, leaving 18 bases between them. The CDR3 runs to 17 residues. CDR3 amino acids: CASSFRKTLGNYNEQFF. The CDR3 DNA sequence: TGTGCCAGCAGTTTTCGGAAGACTCTAGGAAACTACAATGAGCAGTTCTTC.

The chain couples TRBV6-1 to TRBJ2-7, with a weak D call TRBD2 (6 bases). Trimming pared 0 bases from V and 3 bases from J, leaving 12 bases between. This CDR3 spans 15 amino acids. Germline assignment: CDR1 MNHNS and CDR2 SASEGT. CDR3 sequence reads: CASSEAHVSGYEQYF. Here the CDR3 DNA reads TGTGCCAGCAGTGAAGCGCACGTTAGCGGCTACGAGCAGTACTTC.

V is TRBV3-1 (or the pseudogene TRBV3-2) and J is TRBJ2-2, with D possibly matching TRBD2 (5 bases). Germline CDR1 LGHDT, CDR2 YNNKEL (reference sequence). Between the trimmed V and J ends, which lost 1 base and 4 bases, there was a span of 10 bases. This CDR3 has 15 amino acids. The CDR3 nucleotides read TGTGCCAGCAGCCAAGTAGCGTCAACCACCGGGGAGCTGTTTTTT. It translates to CASSQVASTTGELFF.

This sequence joins TRBV4-2 and TRBJ2-2, with D possibly matching TRBD1 (5 bases). The CDR3 loop spans 16 amino acids. V was clipped by 0 bases and J by 5 bases, with 13 bases between them. Germline CDR1 and CDR2: LGHNA and YNFKEQ. The CDR3 sequence is CASSQDLGLNTGELFF. In DNA, the CDR3 is TGTGCCAGCAGCCAAGATCTGGGGCTGAATACCGGGGAGCTGTTTTTT.

This clone has more than one count but fewer than ten. The chain joins TRBV18 to TRBJ2-7, with 7 bases fitting TRBD1. There are 13 residues in the CDR3. Germline trimming cut 3 bases from V and 7 bases from J; bases unmatched to any gene: 6. Germline-derived CDR1 and CDR2 are KGHSH and LQKENI. Written as DNA, the CDR3 is TGTGCCAGCTCACCCAATACAGGGGTTGAGCAGTACTTC. Its translation: CASSPNTGVEQYF.

The chain's CDR3 is CASSAGGARELFF. The CDR3 DNA sequence: TGTGCCAGCAGCGCTGGCGGAGCTCGGGAACTGTTTTTT. This chain joins TRBV9 and TRBJ1-4, with unresolved D. Germline CDR1 reads SGDLS; CDR2 reads YYNGEE. This CDR3 is built from 13 residues. V was shortened by 3 bases and J by 12 bases, with 15 bases between the two germline ends.

V and J are TRBV25-1 and TRBJ2-2, with 11 positions matching TRBD1. The CDR3 runs to 15 residues. The germline CDR1 and CDR2 sequences are MGHDK and SYGVNS. V lost 3 bases, J lost 6 bases, and 3 bases stayed unmatched. CDR3 bases: TGTGCCAGCAGTGAGGGACAGGGGGAGGCCGGGGAGCTGTTTTTT. Its translation is CASSEGQGEAGELFF.

The chain links TRBV3-1 (or the pseudogene TRBV3-2) to TRBJ1-5; TRBD1 matches 7 bases. Trimming took 1 base from V and 7 from J; bases not matched to a gene: 4. The CDR3 has 14 residues. Germline CDR1 and CDR2: LGHDT and YNNKEL (reference sequence). The CDR3 protein is CASSQGQGGQPQHF. The CDR3, as DNA: TGTGCCAGCAGCCAAGGACAGGGCGGGCAGCCCCAGCATTTT.

J is TRBJ2-6 and V is TRBV3-1 (or the pseudogene TRBV3-2), with 12 bases identical to TRBD1. V shed 0 bases, J shed 2 bases, and the junction held 17 bases outside the gene matches. From germline, CDR1 is LGHDT and CDR2 YNNKEL (reference sequence). The CDR3 contains 23 residues. CDR3 sequence: CASSQDLFGPPGTGGAGANVLTF. The CDR3 region has the DNA TGTGCCAGCAGCCAAGATCTTTTTGGGCCTCCGGGGACAGGGGGCGCTGGGGCCAACGTCCTGACTTTC.

The rearrangement joins TRBV18 to TRBJ1-5, with 8 bases matching TRBD1. Germline V gene data show CDR1 as KGHSH and CDR2 as LQKENI. The J segment lost 4 bases and the V segment lost 5 bases, leaving 10 bases of the junction unmatched. The CDR3 consists of 16 residues. The CDR3 DNA is TGTGCCAGCTCAACACTCGGACAGGGTGGGAATCAGCCCCAGCATTTT. Amino acid sequence: CASSTLGQGGNQPQHF.